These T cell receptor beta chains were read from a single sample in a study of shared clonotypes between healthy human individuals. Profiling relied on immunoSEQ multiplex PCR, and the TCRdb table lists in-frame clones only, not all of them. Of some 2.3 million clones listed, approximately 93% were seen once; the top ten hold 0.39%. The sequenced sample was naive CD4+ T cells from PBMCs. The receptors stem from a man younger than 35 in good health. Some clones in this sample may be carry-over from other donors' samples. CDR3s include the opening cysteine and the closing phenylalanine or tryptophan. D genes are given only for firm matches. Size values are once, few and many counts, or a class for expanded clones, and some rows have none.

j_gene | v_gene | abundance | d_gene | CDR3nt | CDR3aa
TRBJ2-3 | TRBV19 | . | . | TGTGCCAGTAGCCACAGGGCCCTGAGTCCCGATACGCAGTATTTT | CASSHRALSPDTQYF
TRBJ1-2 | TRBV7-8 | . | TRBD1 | TGTGCCAGCAGCGACAGGGGTTTGATCTATGGCTACACCTTC | CASSDRGLIYGYTF
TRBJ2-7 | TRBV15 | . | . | TGTGCCACCAGCAGAGAGGGGAGCTCCTACGAGCAGTACTTC | CATSREGSSYEQYF
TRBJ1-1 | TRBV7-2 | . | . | TGTGCCAGCAGCTTAGCCGGGCTGGCGAACACTGAAGCTTTCTTT | CASSLAGLANTEAFF
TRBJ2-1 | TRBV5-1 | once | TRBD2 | TGCGCCAGCAGCTTGGCCACGACTAGCGGGACCTACTACAATGAGCAGTTCTTC | CASSLATTSGTYYNEQFF
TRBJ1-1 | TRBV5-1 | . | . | TGCGCCAGCAGCTTTGACCAGGGGATCACTGAAGCTTTCTTT | CASSFDQGITEAFF
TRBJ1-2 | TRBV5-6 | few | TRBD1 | TGTGCCAGCAGCCCTGACAGGGGGACCTATGGCTACACCTTC | CASSPDRGTYGYTF
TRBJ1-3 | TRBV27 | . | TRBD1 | TGTGCCAGCAGCCCCCGCAGGGGGCCCGGAAACACCATATATTTT | CASSPRRGPGNTIYF
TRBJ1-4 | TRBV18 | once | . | TGTGCCAGCTCACCAGGCAGGGCAGACGAAAAACTGTTTTTT | CASSPGRADEKLFF
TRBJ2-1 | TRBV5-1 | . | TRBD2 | TGCGCCAGCAGCTTTAGTCTAGCGGGAGGTGAGCAGTTCTTC | CASSFSLAGGEQFF
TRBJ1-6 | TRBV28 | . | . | TGTGCCAGCAGTTTCGACGGACATTCACCCCTCCACTTT | CASSFDGHSPLHF
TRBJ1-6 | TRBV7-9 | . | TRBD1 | TGTGCCAGCAGCCCTCGGGACAGGGAAAATTCACCCCTCCACTTT | CASSPRDRENSPLHF
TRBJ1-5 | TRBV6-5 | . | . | TGTGCCAGCAGACTAACAACGAGTCAGCCCCAGCATTTT | CASRLTTSQPQHF
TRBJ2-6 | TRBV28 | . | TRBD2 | TGTGCCAGCAGTCCATGGACTAGCGGGAAAGGCTCTGGGGCCAACGTCCTGACTTTC | CASSPWTSGKGSGANVLTF
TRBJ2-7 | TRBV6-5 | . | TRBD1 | TGTGCCAGCAGTAATGTACAGGGGCTCTACGAGCAGTACTTC | CASSNVQGLYEQYF
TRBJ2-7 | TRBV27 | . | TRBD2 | TGTGCCAGCAGTTTATCAGCGGGGTTTCTCTACGAGCAGTACTTC | CASSLSAGFLYEQYF
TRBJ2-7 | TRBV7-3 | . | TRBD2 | TGTGCCAGCAGCTTAGGGACTAGCGGGGACGAGCAGTACTTC | CASSLGTSGDEQYF
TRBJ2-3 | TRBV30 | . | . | TGTGCCTGGAGTGCCGAGTACGGAGATACGCAGTATTTT | CAWSAEYGDTQYF
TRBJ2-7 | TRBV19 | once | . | TGTGCCAGTAGTAGGGACGGCTCAGCCTCCTACGAGCAGTACTTC | CASSRDGSASYEQYF
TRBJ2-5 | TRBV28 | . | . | TGTGCCAGCAGGCCCGAGGGTTTAGCTCAGGCGATCTTCGGGGGAGAGACCCAGTACTTC | CASRPEGLAQAIFGGETQYF
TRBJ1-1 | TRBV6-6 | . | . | TGTGCCAGCAGAGAACAGGGCTACACTGAAGCTTTCTTT | CASREQGYTEAFF
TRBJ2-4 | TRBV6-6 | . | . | TGTGCCAGCACCCGAGGTGGGACCAAAAACATTCAGTACTTC | CASTRGGTKNIQYF
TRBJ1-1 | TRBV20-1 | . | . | TGCAGTGCTAGGCCCCGGCCTGAAGCTTTCTTT | CSARPRPEAFF
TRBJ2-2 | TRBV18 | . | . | TGTGCCAGCTCACGCGGACTCACTAACACCGGGGAGCTGTTTTTT | CASSRGLTNTGELFF
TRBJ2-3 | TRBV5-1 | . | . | TGCGCCAGCAGCTCACAGGGAACAGATACGCAGTATTTT | CASSSQGTDTQYF
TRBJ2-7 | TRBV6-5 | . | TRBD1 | TGTGCCAGCAGTCGATACACAGGGGACTACGAGCAGTACTTC | CASSRYTGDYEQYF
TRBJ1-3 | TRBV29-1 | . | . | TGCAGCGTGGAACCAAACTCTGGAAACACCATATATTTT | CSVEPNSGNTIYF
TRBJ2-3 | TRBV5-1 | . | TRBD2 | TGCGCCAGCAGCTTGGAACTAGCGGGAGGCACAGATACGCAGTATTTT | CASSLELAGGTDTQYF
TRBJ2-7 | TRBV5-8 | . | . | TGTGCCAGCAGCTTGGCGGCAGGGTGGTACGAGCAGTACTTC | CASSLAAGWYEQYF
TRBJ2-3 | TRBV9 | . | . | TGTGCCAGCAGCCTGGACTCTACTAGCACAGATACGCAGTATTTT | CASSLDSTSTDTQYF
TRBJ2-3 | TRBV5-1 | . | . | TGCGCCAGCAGCTTGGCCGTTGGCACAGATACGCAGTATTTT | CASSLAVGTDTQYF
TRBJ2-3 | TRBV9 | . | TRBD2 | TGTGCCAGCAGCGATTTAGCGGGGGCTATCACAGATACGCAGTATTTT | CASSDLAGAITDTQYF
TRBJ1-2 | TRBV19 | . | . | TGTGCCAGTAGTCTACTCGGACAGTTAGCTAACTATGGCTACACCTTC | CASSLLGQLANYGYTF
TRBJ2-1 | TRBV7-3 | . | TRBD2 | TGTGCCAGCAGCTTCGTCGGGAGGGCCGGGAATGAGCAGTTCTTC | CASSFVGRAGNEQFF
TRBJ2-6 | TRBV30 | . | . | TGTGCCTGGACCCAGACCGGGGCCAACGTCCTGACTTTC | CAWTQTGANVLTF
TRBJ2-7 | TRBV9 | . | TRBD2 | TGTGCCAGCAGCGGGAAACAGGGACTAGCGGGCTCCTACGAGCAGTACTTC | CASSGKQGLAGSYEQYF
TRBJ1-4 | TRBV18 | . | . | TGTGCCAGCTCACCCTCTGGCGGGCGTAATGAAAAACTGTTTTTT | CASSPSGGRNEKLFF